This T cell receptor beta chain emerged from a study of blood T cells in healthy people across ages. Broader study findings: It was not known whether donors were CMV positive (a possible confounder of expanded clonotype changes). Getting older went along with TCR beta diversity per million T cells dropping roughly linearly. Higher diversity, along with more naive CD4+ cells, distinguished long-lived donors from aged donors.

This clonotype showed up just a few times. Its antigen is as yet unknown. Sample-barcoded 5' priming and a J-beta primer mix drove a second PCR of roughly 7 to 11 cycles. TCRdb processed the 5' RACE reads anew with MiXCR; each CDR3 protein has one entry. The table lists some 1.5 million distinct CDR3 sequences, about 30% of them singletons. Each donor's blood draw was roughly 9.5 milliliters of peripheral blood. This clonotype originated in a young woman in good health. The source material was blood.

The chain's CDR3 is CASSFTGTSGGELQFF. DNA of the CDR3: TGCGCCAGCAGTTTTACCGGGACTAGCGGGGGGGAGTTGCAGTTCTTC. This chain connects TRBV5-1 to TRBJ2-1, with 16 bases matching TRBD2. Germline CDR1 SGHRS, CDR2 YFSETQ. The CDR3 length is 16 residues. V lost 5 bases and J lost 12; bases outside the gene matches: 11.